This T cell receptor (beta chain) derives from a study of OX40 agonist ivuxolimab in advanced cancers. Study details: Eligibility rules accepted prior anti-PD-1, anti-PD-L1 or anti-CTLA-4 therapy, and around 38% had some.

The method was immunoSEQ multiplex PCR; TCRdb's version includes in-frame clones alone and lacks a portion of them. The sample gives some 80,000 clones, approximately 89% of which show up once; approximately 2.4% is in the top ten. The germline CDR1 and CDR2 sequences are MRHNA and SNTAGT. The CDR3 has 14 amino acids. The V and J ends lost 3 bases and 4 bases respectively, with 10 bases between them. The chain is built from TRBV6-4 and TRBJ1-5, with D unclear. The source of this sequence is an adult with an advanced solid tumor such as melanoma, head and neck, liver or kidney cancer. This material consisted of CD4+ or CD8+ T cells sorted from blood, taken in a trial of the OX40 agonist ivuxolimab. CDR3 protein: CASSEGTVNQPQHF. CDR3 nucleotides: TGTGCCAGCAGTGAGGGTACGGTTAATCAGCCCCAGCATTTT.